A selection of T cell receptor beta chains follows, all from one sample in a study of blood T cell repertoires in COVID-19. Here immunoSEQ multiplex PCR was the method, and the copy in TCRdb shows in-frame clones only, minus some. The sample consists of roughly 330,000 clones, 85% to 90% of them appearing once. Specimen: peripheral blood. Receptors were obtained from a woman in her 50s with active or convalescent COVID-19. CDR3s include the opening cysteine and the closing phenylalanine or tryptophan. The order of the fields is clone size, J gene, D gene, V gene, CDR3 protein, CDR3 DNA. The D gene is left open where the match is weak. Clone size, where shown, is once, few, many, or a class for clones that have expanded.

clone_size: NA
j_call: TRBJ2-5
d_call: TRBD2
v_call: TRBV5-6
cdr3_aa: CASSLEGAGRLRETQYF
cdr3_nt: TGTGCCAGCAGCTTGGAGGGAGCGGGGAGATTACGGGAGACCCAGTACTTC

clone_size: NA
j_call: TRBJ1-1
d_call: TRBD1
v_call: TRBV30
cdr3_aa: CAWSARDRGRTEAFF
cdr3_nt: TGTGCCTGGAGTGCTAGGGACAGGGGGCGAACTGAAGCTTTCTTT

clone_size: NA
j_call: TRBJ1-1
d_call: NA
v_call: TRBV10-3
cdr3_aa: CAIQRARARDTEAFF
cdr3_nt: TGTGCCATCCAGCGGGCCCGGGCTCGTGACACTGAAGCTTTCTTT

clone_size: NA
j_call: TRBJ1-2
d_call: TRBD1
v_call: TRBV7-9
cdr3_aa: CASSLTGTGGLHYGYTF
cdr3_nt: TGTGCCAGCAGCTTAACCGGGACAGGGGGCTTACACTATGGCTACACCTTC

clone_size: NA
j_call: TRBJ1-4
d_call: TRBD1
v_call: TRBV5-8
cdr3_aa: CASRSPGTGYNEKLFF
cdr3_nt: TGTGCCAGCAGATCCCCCGGGACAGGGTATAATGAAAAACTGTTTTTT

clone_size: NA
j_call: TRBJ2-1
d_call: TRBD2
v_call: TRBV19
cdr3_aa: CASSPPPGLAGGFYNEQFF
cdr3_nt: TGTGCCAGTAGTCCTCCCCCGGGACTAGCGGGGGGGTTCTACAATGAGCAGTTCTTC

clone_size: once
j_call: TRBJ2-1
d_call: TRBD2
v_call: TRBV7-8
cdr3_aa: CASSLTLAGVLDEQFF
cdr3_nt: TGTGCCAGCAGCCTTACACTAGCGGGAGTTTTAGATGAGCAGTTCTTC

clone_size: NA
j_call: TRBJ1-4
d_call: NA
v_call: TRBV7-2
cdr3_aa: CASSLDLREKLFF
cdr3_nt: TGTGCCAGCAGCTTAGATCTCCGGGAAAAACTGTTTTTT

clone_size: NA
j_call: TRBJ2-7
d_call: TRBD2
v_call: TRBV5-1
cdr3_aa: CASSLVSASGEQYF
cdr3_nt: TGCGCCAGCAGCTTGGTGTCAGCTAGCGGGGAGCAGTACTTC

clone_size: NA
j_call: TRBJ2-7
d_call: TRBD2
v_call: TRBV28
cdr3_aa: CASSLSIIGTTSYEQYF
cdr3_nt: TGTGCCAGCAGTTTATCGATTATCGGGACTACCTCCTACGAGCAGTACTTC

clone_size: NA
j_call: TRBJ1-2
d_call: TRBD1
v_call: TRBV11-2
cdr3_aa: CASSFLAGTGNGYTF
cdr3_nt: TGTGCCAGCAGCTTTCTTGCTGGGACAGGGAATGGCTACACCTTC

clone_size: NA
j_call: TRBJ1-2
d_call: TRBD1
v_call: TRBV6-2/TRBV6-3
cdr3_aa: CASSRTGLNYGYTF
cdr3_nt: TGTGCCAGCAGTCGGACAGGACTAAACTATGGCTACACCTTC

clone_size: NA
j_call: TRBJ1-2
d_call: NA
v_call: TRBV5-1
cdr3_aa: CANKRLAGSNLNYGYTF
cdr3_nt: TGCGCCAACAAACGATTGGCGGGTTCAAACCTGAACTATGGCTACACCTTC

clone_size: NA
j_call: TRBJ2-3
d_call: NA
v_call: TRBV7-9
cdr3_aa: CASSFQGRSTDTQYF
cdr3_nt: TGTGCCAGCAGCTTCCAGGGGCGCAGCACAGATACGCAGTATTTT

clone_size: NA
j_call: TRBJ1-1
d_call: NA
v_call: TRBV5-4
cdr3_aa: CASSSYLRGNTEAFF
cdr3_nt: TGTGCCAGCAGCTCTTATTTGCGGGGGAACACTGAAGCTTTCTTT

clone_size: NA
j_call: TRBJ2-7
d_call: NA
v_call: TRBV6-5
cdr3_aa: CASSYTLPGLNYEQYF
cdr3_nt: TGTGCCAGCAGTTACACACTCCCGGGACTCAACTACGAGCAGTACTTC

clone_size: NA
j_call: TRBJ1-3
d_call: NA
v_call: TRBV19
cdr3_aa: CASSSYSGNTIYF
cdr3_nt: TGTGCCAGTAGTTCTTACTCTGGAAACACCATATATTTT

clone_size: NA
j_call: TRBJ1-1
d_call: TRBD1
v_call: TRBV6-2/TRBV6-3
cdr3_aa: CASSYHTYSGTGGTEAFF
cdr3_nt: TGTGCCAGCAGTTACCATACCTATTCCGGGACAGGGGGCACTGAAGCTTTCTTT

clone_size: NA
j_call: TRBJ1-2
d_call: NA
v_call: TRBV30
cdr3_aa: CAWTLSGGANYGYTF
cdr3_nt: TGTGCCTGGACTCTCTCCGGGGGAGCTAACTATGGCTACACCTTC

clone_size: few
j_call: TRBJ1-6
d_call: NA
v_call: TRBV11-2
cdr3_aa: CASSAPYGPLHF
cdr3_nt: TGTGCCAGCAGCGCCCCCTATGGTCCCCTCCACTTT

clone_size: few
j_call: TRBJ2-1
d_call: NA
v_call: TRBV5-8
cdr3_aa: CASSLEENEQFF
cdr3_nt: TGTGCCAGCAGCTTGGAGGAGAATGAGCAGTTCTTC

clone_size: once
j_call: TRBJ2-7
d_call: NA
v_call: TRBV6-1
cdr3_aa: CASSEVGRAPYEQYF
cdr3_nt: TGTGCCAGCAGTGAAGTCGGCAGGGCCCCCTACGAGCAGTACTTC

clone_size: NA
j_call: TRBJ1-5
d_call: TRBD1
v_call: TRBV30
cdr3_aa: CAWRKGQYQPQHF
cdr3_nt: TGTGCCTGGAGGAAGGGACAGTATCAGCCCCAGCATTTT

clone_size: NA
j_call: TRBJ2-3
d_call: NA
v_call: TRBV15
cdr3_aa: CATGRRLTDTQYF
cdr3_nt: TGTGCCACCGGCAGGAGACTCACAGATACGCAGTATTTT

clone_size: NA
j_call: TRBJ1-2
d_call: NA
v_call: TRBV30
cdr3_aa: CAWSPTVGYGYTF
cdr3_nt: TGTGCCTGGAGTCCAACAGTGGGCTATGGCTACACCTTC

clone_size: NA
j_call: TRBJ1-1
d_call: NA
v_call: TRBV25-1
cdr3_aa: CASTPRSSRTEAFF
cdr3_nt: TGTGCCAGCACCCCTCGATCGAGTCGAACTGAAGCTTTCTTT

clone_size: NA
j_call: TRBJ1-1
d_call: TRBD1
v_call: TRBV19
cdr3_aa: CASSPGQGLTEAFF
cdr3_nt: TGTGCCAGTAGCCCCGGACAGGGCTTAACTGAAGCTTTCTTT

clone_size: NA
j_call: TRBJ2-5
d_call: TRBD2
v_call: TRBV5-4
cdr3_aa: CASSLEGLAGGETQYF
cdr3_nt: TGTGCCAGCAGCTTGGAGGGGCTAGCGGGAGGGGAGACCCAGTACTTC

clone_size: NA
j_call: TRBJ1-5
d_call: TRBD1
v_call: TRBV28
cdr3_aa: CASSLGTGANQPQHF
cdr3_nt: TGTGCCAGCAGTTTGGGGACAGGGGCCAATCAGCCCCAGCATTTT

clone_size: NA
j_call: TRBJ1-1
d_call: TRBD1
v_call: TRBV18
cdr3_aa: CASSSVEGTANTEAFF
cdr3_nt: TGTGCCAGCTCATCGGTAGAGGGGACAGCGAACACTGAAGCTTTCTTT

clone_size: NA
j_call: TRBJ1-5
d_call: NA
v_call: TRBV27
cdr3_aa: CASSLSYGGGSNQPQHF
cdr3_nt: TGTGCCAGCAGCCTCTCTTACGGGGGGGGAAGCAATCAGCCCCAGCATTTT

clone_size: NA
j_call: TRBJ1-5
d_call: NA
v_call: TRBV11-2
cdr3_aa: CASIRVRNQPQHF
cdr3_nt: TGTGCCAGCATCCGAGTACGCAATCAGCCCCAGCATTTT

clone_size: once
j_call: TRBJ2-7
d_call: NA
v_call: TRBV5-1
cdr3_aa: CASSFTVLTYEQYF
cdr3_nt: TGCGCCAGCAGCTTTACGGTCCTGACCTACGAGCAGTACTTC

clone_size: NA
j_call: TRBJ1-5
d_call: TRBD1
v_call: TRBV4-2
cdr3_aa: CASSQESAGGYQPQHF
cdr3_nt: TGTGCCAGCAGCCAAGAGTCGGCAGGGGGCTATCAGCCCCAGCATTTT

clone_size: NA
j_call: TRBJ1-3
d_call: NA
v_call: TRBV6-5
cdr3_aa: CASIGGASGNTIYF
cdr3_nt: TGTGCCAGCATAGGAGGTGCCTCGGGAAACACCATATATTTT